Listed below are T cell receptor beta chains from one sample, sequenced in a study of blood T cell repertoires in COVID-19. Profiled with immunoSEQ multiplex PCR; TCRdb holds only in-frame clones, not every one. This sample has about 220,000 clones, with 85% to 90% found just once. The sequenced sample was peripheral blood. These receptors were obtained from a woman between 45 and 65 years old with COVID-19, enrolled during active disease. CDR3s include the opening cysteine and the closing phenylalanine or tryptophan. A D gene is named only where the DNA matches it firmly. Clone size is given for some rows only: seen once, a few or many times, or a class if the clone is expanded.

V gene: TRBV30; J gene: TRBJ1-2; clone size: NA; D gene: NA; CDR3 protein: CAWRVVFGRGGYTF; CDR3 DNA: TGTGCCTGGAGAGTGGTGTTTGGGCGGGGAGGCTACACCTTC
V gene: TRBV25-1; J gene: TRBJ2-1; clone size: NA; D gene: TRBD2; CDR3 protein: CASSPYQILAGGDEQFF; CDR3 DNA: TGTGCCAGCAGTCCTTATCAGATTCTAGCGGGGGGGGATGAGCAGTTCTTC
V gene: TRBV4-1; J gene: TRBJ1-3; clone size: few; D gene: NA; CDR3 protein: CASSQVNSRDTIYF; CDR3 DNA: TGCGCCAGCAGCCAAGTTAATAGCCGGGACACCATATATTTT
V gene: TRBV6-5; J gene: TRBJ2-3; clone size: once; D gene: TRBD1; CDR3 protein: CASTLGQGGADTQYF; CDR3 DNA: TGTGCCAGCACCTTGGGACAGGGGGGTGCAGATACGCAGTATTTT
V gene: TRBV2; J gene: TRBJ1-2; clone size: NA; D gene: TRBD1; CDR3 protein: CASSDTGAYGYTF; CDR3 DNA: TGTGCCAGCAGCGACACAGGGGCCTATGGCTACACCTTC
V gene: TRBV15; J gene: TRBJ1-5; clone size: NA; D gene: NA; CDR3 protein: CATSRVEKGNQPQHF; CDR3 DNA: TGTGCCACCAGCAGAGTGGAGAAGGGCAATCAGCCCCAGCATTTT
V gene: TRBV28; J gene: TRBJ2-3; clone size: NA; D gene: NA; CDR3 protein: CASGLGQTDTQYF; CDR3 DNA: TGTGCCAGCGGTTTGGGCCAGACAGATACGCAGTATTTT
V gene: TRBV15; J gene: TRBJ1-1; clone size: NA; D gene: NA; CDR3 protein: CATSGIRGGTEAFF; CDR3 DNA: TGTGCCACCAGCGGGATTCGGGGGGGAACTGAAGCTTTCTTT
V gene: TRBV5-1; J gene: TRBJ1-4; clone size: NA; D gene: NA; CDR3 protein: CASSAEINEKLFF; CDR3 DNA: TGCGCCAGCAGCGCCGAGATTAATGAAAAACTGTTTTTT
V gene: TRBV19; J gene: TRBJ1-2; clone size: once; D gene: TRBD1; CDR3 protein: CASKLGQGNYGYTF; CDR3 DNA: TGTGCCAGTAAACTTGGACAGGGGAACTATGGCTACACCTTC
V gene: TRBV2; J gene: TRBJ1-2; clone size: NA; D gene: NA; CDR3 protein: CASTEGQLHYGYTF; CDR3 DNA: TGTGCCAGCACTGAAGGACAGCTACACTATGGCTACACCTTC
V gene: TRBV24-1; J gene: TRBJ2-2; clone size: NA; D gene: TRBD1; CDR3 protein: CASNQGGAGNTGELFF; CDR3 DNA: TGTGCCTCCAATCAAGGGGGCGCTGGGAACACCGGGGAGCTGTTTTTT
V gene: TRBV4-1; J gene: TRBJ2-6; clone size: NA; D gene: NA; CDR3 protein: CASSRLDRSGANVLTF; CDR3 DNA: TGCGCCAGCAGCCGCCTAGACAGATCTGGGGCCAACGTCCTGACTTTC
V gene: TRBV27; J gene: TRBJ2-7; clone size: NA; D gene: NA; CDR3 protein: CASSNYGTSEQYF; CDR3 DNA: TGTGCCAGCAGTAACTATGGAACGTCCGAGCAGTACTTC
V gene: TRBV14; J gene: TRBJ1-2; clone size: NA; D gene: TRBD1; CDR3 protein: CASSQAGTGNFYGYTF; CDR3 DNA: TGTGCCAGCAGCCAAGCCGGGACAGGGAACTTCTATGGCTACACCTTC
V gene: TRBV7-2; J gene: TRBJ2-1; clone size: many; D gene: TRBD2; CDR3 protein: CASSASGGVYNEQFF; CDR3 DNA: TGTGCCAGCAGTGCGAGCGGGGGGGTTTACAATGAGCAGTTCTTC
V gene: TRBV2; J gene: TRBJ2-1; clone size: NA; D gene: NA; CDR3 protein: CATYREDYNEQFF; CDR3 DNA: TGTGCCACCTACAGGGAAGATTATAATGAGCAGTTCTTC
V gene: TRBV27; J gene: TRBJ2-2; clone size: NA; D gene: TRBD1; CDR3 protein: CASCLRGSPNHTGELFF; CDR3 DNA: TGTGCCAGCTGCCTCAGGGGGTCGCCTAACCACACCGGGGAGCTGTTTTTT
V gene: TRBV2; J gene: TRBJ2-3; clone size: NA; D gene: TRBD1; CDR3 protein: CASWTGIGDTQYF; CDR3 DNA: TGTGCCAGCTGGACAGGGATAGGAGATACGCAGTATTTT